A single sample gave rise to the 2 T cell receptor beta chains below, sequenced in a study of cytomegalovirus exposure and HLA in healthy donors. This PCR relied on a set of 60 Vbeta primers and 13 Jbeta primers. Measured with immunoSEQ multiplex PCR; TCRdb has only the in-frame clones, and not every one. Altogether about 120,000 clones are present, 78% being singletons, with the ten largest covering approximately 3.5%. Sequencing input: PBMCs. The receptors stem from a woman in her twenties or thirties in good health and CMV-seropositive.

V is TRBV28 and J is TRBJ2-7; 8 bases match TRBD2. The J segment lost 2 bases and the V segment lost 4 bases, leaving 10 bases of the junction unmatched. Germline CDR1 reads MDHEN; CDR2 reads SYDVKM. CDR3 size: 16 residues. The CDR3 is CASSSTGTRSAYEQYF. The CDR3 DNA follows: TGTGCCAGCAGTTCCACCGGGACTAGATCCGCCTACGAGCAGTACTTC.

The V and J genes are TRBV4-1 and TRBJ2-1; possible D gene TRBD1, 6 bases. With 1 base removed from V and 2 bases from J, the gap between germline ends came to 12 bases. Per germline, CDR1 MGHRA and CDR2 YSYEKL. This CDR3 spans 16 amino acids. The CDR3 DNA is TGCGCCAGCAGCCAAGCCCTGGCAGGGGCCTACAATGAGCAGTTCTTC. The encoded protein is CASSQALAGAYNEQFF.